These T cell receptor beta chains were read from a single sample in a study of blood T cell repertoires in COVID-19. TCRdb's copy holds only in-frame clones and misses some; the assay was immunoSEQ multiplex PCR. The data hold fewer than 200,000 clones, with around 73% observed a single time. The sample comprised PBMCs or T cells enriched from blood (not recorded which). Receptors originate from a woman in her 50s who had recovered from COVID-19. CDR3s include the opening cysteine and the closing phenylalanine or tryptophan. D genes are given only for firm matches. Not all rows give a size; the values are once, few, many and, for expanded clones, a class.

j_call | d_call | v_call | clone_size | cdr3_aa | cdr3_nt
TRBJ1-1 | TRBD1 | TRBV12-3/TRBV12-4 | once | CASSGQGRAGAFF | TGTGCCAGCAGCGGACAGGGGAGAGCCGGAGCTTTCTTT
TRBJ2-1 | TRBD1 | TRBV19 | NA | CASSPRTGMADNEQFF | TGTGCCAGTAGTCCACGGACAGGGATGGCGGACAATGAGCAGTTCTTC
TRBJ2-1 | TRBD2 | TRBV19 | NA | CASSIEGGEQFF | TGTGCCAGTAGTATAGAGGGAGGGGAGCAGTTCTTC
TRBJ2-7 | NA | TRBV11-2 | few | CASSYIRDKYEQYF | TGTGCCAGCAGCTACATTCGGGACAAATACGAGCAGTACTTC
TRBJ1-1 | TRBD1 | TRBV9 | NA | CASSGMTGPTMNTEAFF | TGTGCCAGCAGCGGGATGACAGGGCCAACCATGAACACTGAAGCTTTCTTT
TRBJ2-2 | TRBD2 | TRBV6-2/TRBV6-3 | NA | CASSSEKLAGVAGELFF | TGTGCCAGCAGTTCGGAAAAACTAGCGGGAGTCGCCGGGGAGCTGTTTTTT
TRBJ2-7 | TRBD2 | TRBV3-1/TRBV3-2 | NA | CASSQLAGTSYEQYF | TGTGCCAGCAGCCAACTAGCGGGCACCTCCTACGAGCAGTACTTC
TRBJ1-3 | NA | TRBV28 | NA | CASSSPGRVGNTIYF | TGTGCCAGCAGTTCCCCCGGGAGAGTTGGAAACACCATATATTTT
TRBJ1-2 | TRBD1 | TRBV5-6 | NA | CASSPGTGNGYTF | TGTGCCAGCAGCCCGGGGACAGGGAATGGCTACACCTTC
TRBJ2-7 | TRBD1 | TRBV30 | NA | CAWDPPDRVHEQYF | TGTGCCTGGGACCCCCCGGACAGGGTCCACGAGCAGTACTTC
TRBJ2-1 | TRBD2 | TRBV9 | NA | CASSVTSGANEQFF | TGTGCCAGCAGCGTAACTAGCGGGGCCAATGAGCAGTTCTTC
TRBJ2-5 | NA | TRBV30 | few | CAWRARDTLRETQYF | TGTGCCTGGAGAGCCCGGGACACACTAAGGGAGACCCAGTACTTC
TRBJ2-3 | TRBD1 | TRBV11-3 | few | CASSLHPGQGSTDTQYF | TGTGCCAGCAGCTTACACCCGGGACAGGGGAGCACAGATACGCAGTATTTT
TRBJ2-1 | TRBD2 | TRBV5-1 | NA | CASSLAGGRVSREQFF | TGCGCCAGCAGCTTGGCGGGAGGTCGGGTCTCGCGGGAGCAGTTCTTC
TRBJ2-5 | TRBD2 | TRBV30 | NA | CAWSLSGSFRATQYF | TGTGCCTGGAGTTTAAGCGGGAGCTTCCGGGCGACCCAGTACTTC
TRBJ2-6 | NA | TRBV7-9 | NA | CASSLIRSSGANVLTF | TGTGCCAGCAGCTTAATCAGATCCTCTGGGGCCAACGTCCTGACTTTC
TRBJ1-2 | NA | TRBV7-2 | NA | CAATGGPSYGYTF | TGTGCCGCTACGGGGGGGCCGAGCTATGGCTACACCTTC
TRBJ1-5 | TRBD1 | TRBV7-9 | NA | CASSRTGSNQPQHF | TGTGCCAGCAGCCGGACAGGTAGCAATCAGCCCCAGCATTTT
TRBJ1-1 | NA | TRBV5-4 | few | CASSLDSQNTEAFF | TGTGCCAGCAGCTTGGACAGCCAGAACACTGAAGCTTTCTTT
TRBJ2-1 | TRBD2 | TRBV25-1 | few | CASSTSGRGHEQFF | TGTGCCAGCAGTACTAGCGGGAGAGGACATGAGCAGTTCTTC
TRBJ2-1 | TRBD2 | TRBV7-9 | NA | CASSSPPGTSGRQEQFF | TGTGCCAGCAGCTCGCCCCCCGGGACTAGCGGGAGACAGGAGCAGTTCTTC
TRBJ2-3 | TRBD2 | TRBV3-1/TRBV3-2 | NA | CASRTGTRTDTQYF | TGTGCCAGCAGGACCGGGACTAGAACAGATACGCAGTATTTT
TRBJ1-3 | TRBD1 | TRBV15 | NA | CATSGKSRTGLGSSSGNTIYF | TGTGCCACCAGCGGAAAGTCGAGGACAGGGTTAGGCTCGTCCTCTGGAAACACCATATATTTT
TRBJ2-1 | NA | TRBV28 | once | CASSSTGMGSSYNEQFF | TGTGCCAGCAGTTCCACCGGGATGGGGAGCTCCTACAATGAGCAGTTCTTC
TRBJ1-5 | NA | TRBV4-1 | many | CASSQAQHQPQHF | TGCGCCAGCAGCCAAGCACAGCATCAGCCCCAGCATTTT
TRBJ2-5 | NA | TRBV7-6 | NA | CASSLGGVAADPQETQYF | TGTGCCAGCAGCTTAGGAGGAGTAGCGGCAGACCCCCAAGAGACCCAGTACTTC
TRBJ2-7 | TRBD2 | TRBV11-2 | NA | CASSLYGASGSYEQYF | TGTGCCAGCAGCCTCTACGGGGCTAGCGGGAGCTACGAGCAGTACTTC
TRBJ1-1 | TRBD1 | TRBV11-2 | NA | CASSLLGTVPEAFF | TGTGCCAGCAGCTTGCTGGGGACAGTCCCTGAAGCTTTCTTT
TRBJ1-1 | NA | TRBV18 | NA | CASSPGEVAEAFF | TGTGCCAGCTCACCAGGAGAGGTCGCTGAAGCTTTCTTT
TRBJ1-4 | NA | TRBV25-1 | NA | CASSEAGGAWEKLFF | TGTGCCAGCAGTGAAGCGGGGGGCGCGTGGGAAAAACTGTTTTTT
TRBJ1-6 | NA | TRBV9 | few | CASSASTGINNSPLHF | TGTGCCAGCAGCGCCTCGACGGGGATCAATAATTCACCCCTCCACTTT
TRBJ1-1 | TRBD1 | TRBV6-5 | NA | CASRLQGPPEAFF | TGTGCCAGCAGACTACAGGGGCCCCCTGAAGCTTTCTTT
TRBJ2-5 | TRBD1 | TRBV6-5 | once | CASSPQGVETQYF | TGTGCCAGCAGTCCACAGGGGGTTGAGACCCAGTACTTC
TRBJ1-6 | NA | TRBV3-1/TRBV3-2 | few | CASSHGQSNSPLHF | TGTGCCAGCAGCCACGGACAGAGTAATTCACCCCTCCACTTT
TRBJ2-7 | NA | TRBV28 | NA | CASRGHDEQYF | TGTGCCAGCAGGGGGCATGACGAGCAGTACTTC
TRBJ2-7 | NA | TRBV19 | NA | CASSMGAGLEQYF | TGTGCCAGTAGTATGGGCGCAGGGCTCGAGCAGTACTTC
TRBJ1-2 | TRBD1 | TRBV19 | NA | CASRRQETGGLGYTF | TGTGCCAGTAGGAGGCAAGAGACAGGGGGCTTAGGCTACACCTTC
TRBJ2-7 | NA | TRBV21-1 | NA | CASSKGGEHSPPREQYF | TGTGCCAGCAGCAAAGGGGGGGAGCACTCTCCACCGCGGGAGCAGTACTTC
TRBJ2-1 | TRBD2 | TRBV5-4 | NA | CASRGTSSYNEQFF | TGTGCCAGCAGGGGGACTAGCTCATACAATGAGCAGTTCTTC
TRBJ1-6 | NA | TRBV5-1 | NA | CASSRRGQDNSPLHF | TGCGCCAGCAGCCGTCGGGGACAAGATAATTCACCCCTCCACTTT
TRBJ1-1 | NA | TRBV5-4 | NA | CASSNLNPLNTEAFF | TGTGCCAGCAGTAACCTAAACCCTTTGAACACTGAAGCTTTCTTT
TRBJ1-3 | NA | TRBV2 | few | CASSEITAGNTIYF | TGTGCCAGCAGTGAAATTACGGCTGGAAACACCATATATTTT
TRBJ2-1 | TRBD2 | TRBV6-5 | NA | CASGSGGRSYNEQFF | TGTGCCAGCGGGTCGGGAGGGCGCTCCTACAATGAGCAGTTCTTC
TRBJ2-5 | TRBD2 | TRBV3-1/TRBV3-2 | NA | CASSQDITSGSVETQYF | TGTGCCAGCAGCCAAGACATCACTAGCGGGAGTGTCGAGACCCAGTACTTC
TRBJ1-2 | NA | TRBV5-6 | NA | CASSPGGYGYTF | TGTGCCAGCAGCCCAGGTGGCTATGGCTACACCTTC
TRBJ1-3 | NA | TRBV30 | NA | CAWSVSKARSSGNTIYF | TGTGCCTGGAGTGTTTCAAAGGCCCGGAGCTCTGGAAACACCATATATTTT
TRBJ2-2 | NA | TRBV4-2 | NA | CASSQEVSSGRGELFF | TGTGCCAGCAGCCAAGAAGTCTCTTCGGGGAGGGGGGAGCTGTTTTTT
TRBJ1-3 | TRBD1 | TRBV7-3 | NA | CASSLGQGSGNTIYF | TGTGCCAGCAGCTTAGGACAGGGCTCTGGAAACACCATATATTTT